What follows describes a single T cell receptor (beta chain). The antigen is unknown. It was with 60 Vbeta and 13 Jbeta primers that the PCR ran. The repertoire was sequenced with immunoSEQ multiplex PCR; TCRdb's copy has only in-frame clones and lacks some. Of 130,000 or so clones in the sample, over 60% were seen once. Trimming shortened V by 1 base and J by 1 base, and 10 bases separated the two germline ends. The CDR3 loop spans 15 amino acids. Germline V gene sequence: CDR1 SGHVS, CDR2 FNYEAQ. The sample is drawn from a study of cytomegalovirus exposure and HLA in healthy donors. Findings of the study overall: In a later analysis, several top co-occurrence clusters appeared linked to parvovirus B19, influenza, CMV and Epstein-Barr virus.

In nominal health when sampled, donors likely had unrecorded immune exposures nonetheless. The sequenced sample was PBMCs. The receptor's source is a female donor in good health and CMV-seronegative. The gene calls are TRBV7-6 and TRBJ1-1, with a weak D call TRBD1 (6 bases). CDR3 nucleotide sequence: TGTGCCAGCAGCTTAGTGACAGGAAGGAACACTGAAGCTTTCTTT. Its protein is CASSLVTGRNTEAFF.